Presented here are 8 T cell receptor beta chains from one specimen sequenced in a study of blood T cell repertoires in COVID-19. Clones were read by immunoSEQ multiplex PCR, and TCRdb kept only the in-frame ones, dropping some. There are more than 200,000 clones in the sample; under 85% occur only once, and roughly 4% lies in the top ten. The sequenced sample consisted of peripheral blood. Receptors were obtained from a woman between 40 and 50 years old with active or convalescent COVID-19.

V is TRBV9 and J is TRBJ2-1; 11 bases map to TRBD2. Germline-derived CDR1 and CDR2 are SGDLS and YYNGEE. The V and J ends lost 4 bases and 7 bases, in that order; junction bases with no gene match: 7. The CDR3 contains 15 residues. CDR3 residues: CASSFSGGASNEQFF. CDR3 in DNA: TGTGCCAGCAGCTTTAGCGGGGGGGCCTCGAATGAGCAGTTCTTC. The entire variable domain, with the rest obtained from reference TRBV9 and TRBJ2-1, is as follows: DSGVTQTPKHLITATGQRVTLRCSPRSGDLSVYWYQQSLDQGLQFLIQYYNGEERAKGNILERFSAQQFPDLHSELNLSSLELGDSALYFCASSFSGGASNEQFFGPGTRLTVL.

The chain recombines TRBV11-2 with TRBJ1-2; no clear D. Per the germline V gene, CDR1 is SGHAT and CDR2 is FQNNGV. CDR3 length equals 14 residues. Trimming removed 1 base at V and 6 bases at J, with 12 bases between. CDR3 DNA: TGTGCCAGCAGCTTAGGCCAGGAATCCCATGGCTACACCTTC. Its translation: CASSLGQESHGYTF.

V gene TRBV5-1 combines with J gene TRBJ2-6, with 7 bases lining up with TRBD1. Losses at the gene ends were 3 bases for V and 4 bases for J; bases not matched to a gene: 10. Germline V gene data show CDR1 as SGHRS and CDR2 as YFSETQ. The CDR3 has 17 amino acids. CDR3 coding DNA: TGCGCCAGCAGCTCGGATCCGACAGGGTCCGGGGCCAACGTCCTGACTTTC. The encoded protein is CASSSDPTGSGANVLTF.

As for this clone: This same CDR3 is encoded by further DNA sequences in the sample. The chain recombines TRBV28 with TRBJ1-5; a possible D gene is TRBD1 (6 bases). This CDR3 is 15 amino acids long. Germline CDR1 and CDR2: MDHEN and SYDVKM. Trimming took 5 bases from V and 7 from J, leaving 18 bases between them. CDR3 nucleotides: TGTGCCAGCAGTCTTACTGGGGGCGGGGGGCAGCCCCAGCATTTT. As protein: CASSLTGGGGQPQHF.

The chain couples TRBV11-2 to TRBJ1-6, with D uncertain. In germline, CDR1 is SGHAT, CDR2 FQNNGV. Deletions cut 6 bases from V and 5 bases from J, with 11 bases between. The CDR3 has 14 residues. In nucleotides, the CDR3 is TGTGCCAGCAGGCACTTGGTCGATAATTCACCCCTCCACTTT. As protein: CASRHLVDNSPLHF.

The rearrangement joins TRBV12-3 or TRBV12-4 to TRBJ2-7; D is unresolved. The CDR3 is 13 residues long. V shed 1 base and J shed 2 bases, with 6 bases lying between them. The CDR3 here is CASSLGRTYEQYV. The CDR3 nucleotides are TGTGCCAGCAGTTTAGGGCGGACCTACGAGCAGTACGTC.

As regards this clone: Other DNA sequences in the sample encode the same CDR3. V gene TRBV29-1 combines with J gene TRBJ1-4, with D tentatively TRBD1 (6 bases). The CDR3 has 14 residues. The V gene lost 5 bases and the J gene lost 2 bases, with 12 bases spanning the gap. CDR1 and CDR2 from the germline V gene are SQVTM and ANQGSEA. The CDR3 protein is CSVRTGTTNEKLFF. Written as DNA, the CDR3 is TGCAGCGTTCGTACAGGGACCACTAATGAAAAACTGTTTTTT.

V usage is TRBV5-1 and J usage is TRBJ1-4; 9 bases map to TRBD1. The germline gives CDR1 SGHRS, CDR2 YFSETQ. The V segment lost 3 bases and the J segment 8 bases; nucleotides outside the gene matches: 5. This CDR3 has 14 amino acids. DNA of the CDR3: TGCGCCAGCAGCTGGACAGGGGAGGGCGAAAAACTGTTTTTT. It specifies CASSWTGEGEKLFF. Complete variable domain (other parts from reference TRBV5-1 and TRBJ1-4): KAGVTQTPRYLIKTRGQQVTLSCSPISGHRSVSWYQQTPGQGLQFLFEYFSETQRNKGNFPGRFSGRQFSNSRSEMNVSTLELGDSALYLCASSWTGEGEKLFFGSGTQLSVL.